This record concerns one TCR beta chain sequence. As yet, its antigen is unknown. Researchers ran the PCR with 60 Vbeta and 13 Jbeta primers. Libraries were prepared by immunoSEQ multiplex PCR; TCRdb keeps only in-frame clonotypes and omits some of them. The table has more than 150,000 clones, approximately 80% seen once; the top ten hold 0.65%. This entry belongs to a study of cytomegalovirus exposure and HLA in healthy donors. Study findings and constraints: Donors were assumed by presence/absence analyses to have roughly uniform sequencing depth. Several V segments, TRBV6-2 and TRBV6-3 among them, could not be told apart and were dropped. Likely technical artifact: a cluster of highly shared sequence variants. When a later analysis was performed, an Asian-associated ancestry cluster reportedly had fewer N-insertions than the roughly 670-donor mean.

From germline, CDR1 is SGHNT and CDR2 YYREEE (reference sequence). The CDR3 runs to 14 residues. With 4 bases clipped from V and 4 bases from J, the junction kept 2 bases outside the gene matches. Material: PBMCs. This TCR derives from a boy younger than 18 in good health and CMV-seronegative. This sequence joins TRBV5-4 and TRBJ1-1; 12 bases are shared with TRBD1. The CDR3 sequence is CASSEGQGATEAFF. CDR3 coding DNA: TGTGCCAGCAGCGAGGGACAGGGGGCCACTGAAGCTTTCTTT.